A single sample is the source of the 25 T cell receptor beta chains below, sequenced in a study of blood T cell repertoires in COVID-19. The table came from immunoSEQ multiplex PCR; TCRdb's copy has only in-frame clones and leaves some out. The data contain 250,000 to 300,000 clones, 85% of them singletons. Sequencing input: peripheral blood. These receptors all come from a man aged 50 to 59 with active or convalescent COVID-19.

The CDR3: CASSEGGSAGAYEQYF. In DNA form, the CDR3 reads TGTGCCAGCAGCGAGGGGGGATCTGCGGGAGCCTACGAGCAGTACTTC. The V and J genes are TRBV9 and TRBJ2-7, with a tentative D call TRBD2 (7 bases). Germline V lookup: CDR1 SGDLS, CDR2 YYNGEE. This CDR3 has 16 amino acids. V was clipped by 3 bases and J by 2 bases, with 18 bases between them.

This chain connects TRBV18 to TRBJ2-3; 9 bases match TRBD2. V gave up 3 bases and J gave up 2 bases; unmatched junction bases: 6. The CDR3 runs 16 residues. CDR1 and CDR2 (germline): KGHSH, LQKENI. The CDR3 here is CASSPGASGVTDTQYF. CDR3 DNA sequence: TGTGCCAGCTCACCCGGCGCTAGCGGGGTCACAGATACGCAGTATTTT.

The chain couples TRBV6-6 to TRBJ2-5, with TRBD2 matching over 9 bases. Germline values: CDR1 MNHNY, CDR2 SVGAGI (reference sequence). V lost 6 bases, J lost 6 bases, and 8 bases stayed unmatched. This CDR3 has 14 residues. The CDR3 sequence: CASRPREGRQTQYF. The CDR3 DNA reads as TGTGCCAGCAGACCGCGGGAGGGTAGGCAGACCCAGTACTTC.

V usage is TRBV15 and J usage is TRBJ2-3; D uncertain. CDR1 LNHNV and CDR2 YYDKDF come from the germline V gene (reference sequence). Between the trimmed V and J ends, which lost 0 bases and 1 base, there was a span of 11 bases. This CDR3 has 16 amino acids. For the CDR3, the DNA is TGTGCCACCAGCAGAGAGGGCCGCGCAGGCACAGATACGCAGTATTTT. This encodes CATSREGRAGTDTQYF.

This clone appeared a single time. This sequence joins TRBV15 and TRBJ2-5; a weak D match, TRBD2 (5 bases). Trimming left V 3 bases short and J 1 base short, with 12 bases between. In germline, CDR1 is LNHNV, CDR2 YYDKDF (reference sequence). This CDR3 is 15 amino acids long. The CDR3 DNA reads TGTGCCACCAGCAGGGGCCTAGGAGGCCAAGAGACCCAGTACTTC. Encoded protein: CATSRGLGGQETQYF.

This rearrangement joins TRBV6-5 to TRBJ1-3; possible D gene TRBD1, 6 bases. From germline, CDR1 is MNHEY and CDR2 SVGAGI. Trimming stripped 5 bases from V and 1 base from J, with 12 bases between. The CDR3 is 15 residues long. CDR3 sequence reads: CASSQQTGSGNTIYF. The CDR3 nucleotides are TGTGCCAGCAGTCAACAGACAGGTTCTGGAAACACCATATATTTT.

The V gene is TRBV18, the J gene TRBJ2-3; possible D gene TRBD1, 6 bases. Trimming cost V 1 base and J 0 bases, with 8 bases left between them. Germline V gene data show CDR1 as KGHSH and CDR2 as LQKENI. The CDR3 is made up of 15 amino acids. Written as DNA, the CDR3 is TGTGCCAGCTCACCACTGGGGGCCAGCACAGATACGCAGTATTTT. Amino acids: CASSPLGASTDTQYF.

This chain's CDR3 is CASKSLNEQFF. CDR3 DNA sequence: TGTGCCAGCAAAAGCCTCAATGAGCAGTTCTTC. The chain links TRBV28 to TRBJ2-1; D gene uncertain. The CDR3 consists of 11 residues. Per germline, CDR1 MDHEN and CDR2 SYDVKM. V dropped 7 bases and J dropped 6 bases, with 7 bases sitting between them.

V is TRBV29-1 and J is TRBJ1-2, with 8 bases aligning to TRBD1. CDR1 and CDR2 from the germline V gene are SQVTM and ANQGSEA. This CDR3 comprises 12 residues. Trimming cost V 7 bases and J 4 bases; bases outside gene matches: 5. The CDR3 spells CSAYRGGYGYTF. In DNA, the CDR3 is TGCAGCGCTTACAGGGGGGGCTATGGCTACACCTTC. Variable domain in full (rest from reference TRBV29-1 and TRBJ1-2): SAVISQKPSRDICQRGTSLTIQCQVDSQVTMMFWYRQQPGQSLTLIATANQGSEATYESGFVIDKFPISRPNLTFSTLTVSNMSPEDSSIYLCSAYRGGYGYTFGSGTRLTVV.

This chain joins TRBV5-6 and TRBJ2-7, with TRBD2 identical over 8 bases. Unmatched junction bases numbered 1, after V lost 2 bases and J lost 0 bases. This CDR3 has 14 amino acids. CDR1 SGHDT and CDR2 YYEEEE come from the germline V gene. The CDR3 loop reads CASSFGTSSYEQYF. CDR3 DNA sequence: TGTGCCAGCAGCTTCGGGACTAGCTCCTACGAGCAGTACTTC.

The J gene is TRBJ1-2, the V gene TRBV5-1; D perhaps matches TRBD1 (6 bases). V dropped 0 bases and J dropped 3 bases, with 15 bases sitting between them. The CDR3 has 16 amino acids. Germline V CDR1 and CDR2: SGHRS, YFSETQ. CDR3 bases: TGCGCCAGCAGCTTGGAGGGGCGGGGGCTGGACTATGGCTACACCTTC. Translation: CASSLEGRGLDYGYTF.

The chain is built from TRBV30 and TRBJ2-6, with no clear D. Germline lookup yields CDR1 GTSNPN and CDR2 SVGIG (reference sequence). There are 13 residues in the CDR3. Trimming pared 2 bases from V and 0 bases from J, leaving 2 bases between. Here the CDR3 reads CAWSLSGANVLTF. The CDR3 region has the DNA TGTGCCTGGAGTCTCTCTGGGGCCAACGTCCTGACTTTC.

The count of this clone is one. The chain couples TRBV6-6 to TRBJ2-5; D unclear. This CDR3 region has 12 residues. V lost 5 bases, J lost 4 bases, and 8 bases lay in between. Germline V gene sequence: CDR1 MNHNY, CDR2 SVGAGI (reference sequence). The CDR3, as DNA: TGTGCCAGCAGTCCCTTTAGAGAGACCCAGTACTTC. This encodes CASSPFRETQYF.

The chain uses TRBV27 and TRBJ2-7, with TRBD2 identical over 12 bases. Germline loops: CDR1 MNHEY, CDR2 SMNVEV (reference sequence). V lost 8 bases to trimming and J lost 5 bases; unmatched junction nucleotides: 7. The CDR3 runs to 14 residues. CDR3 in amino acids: CASRPRTSGDEQYF. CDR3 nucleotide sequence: TGTGCCAGCCGCCCACGGACTAGCGGGGACGAGCAGTACTTC.

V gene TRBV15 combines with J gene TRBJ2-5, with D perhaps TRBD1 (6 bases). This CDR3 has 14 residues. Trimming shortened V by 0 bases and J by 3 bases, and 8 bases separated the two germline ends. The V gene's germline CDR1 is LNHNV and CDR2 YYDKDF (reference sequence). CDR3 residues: CATSRDGQKETQYF. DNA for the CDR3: TGTGCCACCAGCAGAGACGGACAGAAAGAGACCCAGTACTTC.

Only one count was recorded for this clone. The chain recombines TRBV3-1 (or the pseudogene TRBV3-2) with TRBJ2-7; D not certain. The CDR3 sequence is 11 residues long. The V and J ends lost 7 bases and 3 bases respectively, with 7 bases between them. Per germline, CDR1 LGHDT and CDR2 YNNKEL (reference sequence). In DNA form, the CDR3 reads TGTGCCAGCATCACACACTACGAGCAGTACTTC. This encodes CASITHYEQYF.

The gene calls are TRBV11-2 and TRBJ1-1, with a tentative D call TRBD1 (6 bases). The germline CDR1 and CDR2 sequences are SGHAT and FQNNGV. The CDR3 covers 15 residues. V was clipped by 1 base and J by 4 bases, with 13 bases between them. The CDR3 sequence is CASSLVSGGGTEAFF. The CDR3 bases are TGTGCCAGCAGCTTAGTATCGGGGGGCGGCACTGAAGCTTTCTTT.

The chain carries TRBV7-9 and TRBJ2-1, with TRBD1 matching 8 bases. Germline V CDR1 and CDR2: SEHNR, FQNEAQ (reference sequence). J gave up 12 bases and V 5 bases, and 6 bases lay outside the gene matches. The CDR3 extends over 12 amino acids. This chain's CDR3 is CASSLDRDWQFF. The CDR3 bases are TGTGCCAGCAGCCTGGACAGGGATTGGCAGTTCTTC.

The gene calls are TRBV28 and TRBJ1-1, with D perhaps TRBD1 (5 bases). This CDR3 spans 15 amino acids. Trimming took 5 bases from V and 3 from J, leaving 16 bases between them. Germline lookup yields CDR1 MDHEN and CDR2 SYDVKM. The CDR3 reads CASSPGGLGDTEAFF. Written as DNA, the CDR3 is TGTGCCAGCAGTCCTGGGGGGTTAGGGGACACTGAAGCTTTCTTT.

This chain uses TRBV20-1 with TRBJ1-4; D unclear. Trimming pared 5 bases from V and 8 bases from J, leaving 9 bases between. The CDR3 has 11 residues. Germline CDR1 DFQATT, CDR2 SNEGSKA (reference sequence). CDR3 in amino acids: CSAGHLEKLFF. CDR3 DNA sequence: TGCAGTGCTGGTCACTTGGAAAAACTGTTTTTT.

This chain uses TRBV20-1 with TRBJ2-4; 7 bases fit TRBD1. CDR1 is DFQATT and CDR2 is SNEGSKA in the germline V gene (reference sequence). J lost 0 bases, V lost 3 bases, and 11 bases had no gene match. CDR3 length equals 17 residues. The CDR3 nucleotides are TGCAGTGCTAGTGTTGTTGAGGGGGCCGAAGCCAAAAACATTCAGTACTTC. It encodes CSASVVEGAEAKNIQYF.

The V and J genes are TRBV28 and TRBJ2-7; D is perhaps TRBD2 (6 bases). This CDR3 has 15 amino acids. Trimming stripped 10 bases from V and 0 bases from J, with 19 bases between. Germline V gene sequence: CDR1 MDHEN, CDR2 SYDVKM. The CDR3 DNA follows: TGTGCCACCGGAGAACCATCGCGGGGCTCCTACGAGCAGTACTTC. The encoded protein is CATGEPSRGSYEQYF.

CDR3 residues: CASSQVNTGPQHF. The CDR3 DNA reads TGTGCCAGCAGCCAAGTAAATACGGGGCCCCAGCATTTT. V gene TRBV3-1 (or the pseudogene TRBV3-2) combines with J gene TRBJ1-5; D gene unclear. This CDR3 contains 13 residues. The germline gives CDR1 LGHDT, CDR2 YNNKEL (reference sequence). Trimming left V 1 base short and J 9 bases short, with 10 bases between.

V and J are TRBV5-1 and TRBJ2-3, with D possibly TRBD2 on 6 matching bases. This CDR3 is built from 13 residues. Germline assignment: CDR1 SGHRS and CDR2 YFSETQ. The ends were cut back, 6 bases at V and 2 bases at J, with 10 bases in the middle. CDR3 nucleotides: TGCGCCAGCAAAACGGGGGTCACAGATACGCAGTATTTT. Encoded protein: CASKTGVTDTQYF.

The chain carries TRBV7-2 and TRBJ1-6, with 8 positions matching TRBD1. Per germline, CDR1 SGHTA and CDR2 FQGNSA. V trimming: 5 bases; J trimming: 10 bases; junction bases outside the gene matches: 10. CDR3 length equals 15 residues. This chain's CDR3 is CASSPDRGWSSPLHF. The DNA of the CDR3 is TGTGCCAGCAGCCCCGACAGGGGATGGAGCTCACCCCTCCACTTT.